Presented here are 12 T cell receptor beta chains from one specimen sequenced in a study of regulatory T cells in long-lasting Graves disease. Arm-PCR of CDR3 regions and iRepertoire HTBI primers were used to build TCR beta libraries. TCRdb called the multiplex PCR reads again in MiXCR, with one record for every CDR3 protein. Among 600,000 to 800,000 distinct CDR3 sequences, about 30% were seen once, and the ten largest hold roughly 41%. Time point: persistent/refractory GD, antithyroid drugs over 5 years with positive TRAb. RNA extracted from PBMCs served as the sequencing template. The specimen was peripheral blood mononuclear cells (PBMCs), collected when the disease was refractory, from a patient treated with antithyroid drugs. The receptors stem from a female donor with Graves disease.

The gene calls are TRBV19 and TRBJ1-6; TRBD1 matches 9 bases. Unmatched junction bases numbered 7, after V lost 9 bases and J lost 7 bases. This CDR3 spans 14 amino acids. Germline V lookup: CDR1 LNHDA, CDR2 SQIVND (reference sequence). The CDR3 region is CASRGQGRNSPLHF. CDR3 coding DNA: TGTGCCAGCAGGGGACAGGGAAGAAATTCACCCCTCCACTTT.

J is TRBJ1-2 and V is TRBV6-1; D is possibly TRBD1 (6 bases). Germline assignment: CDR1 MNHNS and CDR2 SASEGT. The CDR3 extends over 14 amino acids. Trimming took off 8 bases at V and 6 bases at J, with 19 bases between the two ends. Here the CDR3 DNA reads TGTGCCAGCCGAGGGGGTTCCTTTTGGGATGGCTACACCTTC. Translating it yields CASRGGSFWDGYTF.

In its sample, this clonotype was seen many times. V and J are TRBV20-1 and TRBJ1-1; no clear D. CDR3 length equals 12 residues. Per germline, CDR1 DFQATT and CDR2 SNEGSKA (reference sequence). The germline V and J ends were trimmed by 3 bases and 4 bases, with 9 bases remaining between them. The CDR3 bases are TGCAGTGCTAGTTCCAGAAGCACTGAAGCTTTCTTT. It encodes CSASSRSTEAFF.

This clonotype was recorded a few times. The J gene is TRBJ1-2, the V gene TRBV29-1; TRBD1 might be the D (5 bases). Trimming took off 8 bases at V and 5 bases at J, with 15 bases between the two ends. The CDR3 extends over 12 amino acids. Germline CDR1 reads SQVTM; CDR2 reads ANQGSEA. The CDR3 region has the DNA TGCAGCATTTCCCCGGCAGGGTATGGCTACACCTTC. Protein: CSISPAGYGYTF.

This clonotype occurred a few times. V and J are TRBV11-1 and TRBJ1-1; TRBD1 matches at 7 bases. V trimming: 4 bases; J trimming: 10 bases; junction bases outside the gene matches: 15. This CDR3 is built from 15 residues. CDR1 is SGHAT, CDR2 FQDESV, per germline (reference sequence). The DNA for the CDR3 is TGTGCCAGCAGCTACCAAGGGACAGCATCTTTGGGAGCTTTCTTT. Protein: CASSYQGTASLGAFF.

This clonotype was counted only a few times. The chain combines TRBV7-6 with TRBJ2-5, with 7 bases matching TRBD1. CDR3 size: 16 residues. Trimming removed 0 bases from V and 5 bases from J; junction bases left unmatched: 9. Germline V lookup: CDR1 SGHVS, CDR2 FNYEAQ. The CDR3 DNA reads TGTGCCAGCAGCTTAGCCCGAGGGCCGACAGGGGAGACCCAGTACTTC. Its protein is CASSLARGPTGETQYF.

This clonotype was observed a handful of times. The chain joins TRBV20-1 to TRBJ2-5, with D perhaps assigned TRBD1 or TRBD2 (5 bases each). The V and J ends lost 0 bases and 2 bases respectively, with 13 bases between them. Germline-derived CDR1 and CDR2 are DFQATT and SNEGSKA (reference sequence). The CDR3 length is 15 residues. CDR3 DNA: TGCAGTGCTAGAGACTACCGGGACGTACAAGAGACCCAGTACTTC. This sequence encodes CSARDYRDVQETQYF.

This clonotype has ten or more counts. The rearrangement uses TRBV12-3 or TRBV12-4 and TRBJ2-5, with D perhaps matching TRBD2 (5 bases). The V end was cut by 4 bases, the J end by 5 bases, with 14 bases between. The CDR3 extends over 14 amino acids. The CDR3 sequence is CASSSLGRGETQYF. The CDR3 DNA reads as TGTGCCAGCAGTTCACTGGGGAGAGGGGAGACCCAGTACTTC.

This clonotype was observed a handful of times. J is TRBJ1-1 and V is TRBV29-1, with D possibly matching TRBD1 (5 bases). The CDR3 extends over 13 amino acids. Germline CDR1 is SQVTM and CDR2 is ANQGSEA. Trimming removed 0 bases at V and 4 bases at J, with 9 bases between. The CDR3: CSVEEGPGTEAFF. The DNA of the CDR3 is TGCAGCGTTGAAGAGGGGCCGGGCACTGAAGCTTTCTTT.

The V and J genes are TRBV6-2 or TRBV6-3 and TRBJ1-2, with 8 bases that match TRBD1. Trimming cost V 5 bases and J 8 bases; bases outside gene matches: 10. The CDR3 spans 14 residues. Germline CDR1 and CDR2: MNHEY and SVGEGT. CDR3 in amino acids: CASSEPGGGWGYTF. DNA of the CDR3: TGTGCCAGCAGTGAACCAGGGGGCGGATGGGGCTACACCTTC.

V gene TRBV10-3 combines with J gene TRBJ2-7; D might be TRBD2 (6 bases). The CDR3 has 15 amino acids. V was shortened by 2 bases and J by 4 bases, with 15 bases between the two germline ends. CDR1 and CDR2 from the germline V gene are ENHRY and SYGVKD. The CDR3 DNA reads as TGTGCCATCAGTGAGCCCAAACCACTAGCTTACGAGCAGTACTTC. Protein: CAISEPKPLAYEQYF.

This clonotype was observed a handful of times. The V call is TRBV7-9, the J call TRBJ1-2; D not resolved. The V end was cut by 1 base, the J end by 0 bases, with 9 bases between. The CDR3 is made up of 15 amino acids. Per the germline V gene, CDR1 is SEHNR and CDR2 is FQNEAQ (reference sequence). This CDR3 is CASSLETGTNYGYTF. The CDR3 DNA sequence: TGTGCCAGCAGCTTAGAGACTGGAACTAACTATGGCTACACCTTC.